These 5 T cell receptor beta chains were sequenced from one sample in a study of blood T cell repertoires in COVID-19. Generated by immunoSEQ multiplex PCR, the TCRdb table keeps only in-frame clones and is missing some. Of some 74,000 clones in the sample, 80% to 90% were seen once. Sequencing was performed on peripheral blood. Every receptor here comes from a woman older than 75 with active or convalescent COVID-19.

The chain links TRBV28 to TRBJ1-1, with 9 bases lining up with TRBD1. V was clipped by 3 bases and J by 10 bases; unmatched bases: 6. This CDR3 spans 13 amino acids. Per the germline V gene, CDR1 is MDHEN and CDR2 is SYDVKM. The DNA for the CDR3 is TGTGCCAGCAGTTTTATCTGGACAGGGGTAGCTTTCTTT. This gives the protein CASSFIWTGVAFF.

In this sample, this clone turned up once. This chain uses TRBV6-5 with TRBJ1-2, with D tentatively TRBD1 (5 bases). CDR1 and CDR2 from the germline V gene are MNHEY and SVGAGI. Trimming removed 5 bases from V and 5 bases from J, with 6 bases in between. The CDR3 has 11 amino acids. The DNA for the CDR3 is TGTGCCAGCAGTAAGGGGTATGGCTACACCTTC. It translates to CASSKGYGYTF.

The chain recombines TRBV18 with TRBJ2-5; D is possibly TRBD1 (7 bases). V lost 7 bases to trimming and J lost 1 base, with 16 bases between them. Germline V gene data show CDR1 as KGHSH and CDR2 as LQKENI. The CDR3 loop spans 15 amino acids. The CDR3 DNA reads TGTGCCAGCTTAACCCGCAGGGGGGCCCAAGAGACCCAGTACTTC. Translating gives CASLTRRGAQETQYF.

This chain joins TRBV15 and TRBJ2-5, with 8 bases that match TRBD2. V was pared by 5 bases and J by 1 base, with 6 bases of the junction left unmatched. The CDR3 sequence is 15 residues long. The germline V gene encodes CDR1 LNHNV and CDR2 YYDKDF (reference sequence). DNA of the CDR3: TGTGCCACCAGCTCCGAAGCGGGGGCCCAAGAGACCCAGTACTTC. Translated, it gives CATSSEAGAQETQYF.

The genes are TRBV6-2 or TRBV6-3 and TRBJ2-1; 12 nucleotides line up with TRBD2. Germline CDR1 and CDR2: MNHEY and SVGEGT. This CDR3 has 15 amino acids. The V gene end was trimmed by 2 bases and the J gene end by 10 bases; junction bases not matched to a gene: 6. This chain's CDR3 is CASSYALAGGWEQFF. The CDR3 coding sequence is TGTGCCAGCAGTTACGCTCTAGCGGGAGGGTGGGAGCAGTTCTTC.